This TCR beta chain was sequenced in a study of OX40 agonist ivuxolimab in advanced cancers. This table comes from immunoSEQ multiplex PCR, and its TCRdb copy is limited to in-frame clones, with some not included. The profile covers 55,000 to 60,000 clones, with 65% to 85% appearing a single time and roughly 0.6% taken by the ten largest. CDR3 length: 18 amino acids. Trimming at V came to 4 bases and at J to 5 bases, leaving 21 bases not matched to a gene. The germline V gene has CDR1 SGDLS and CDR2 YYNGEE. The receptor's source is an adult with an advanced solid tumor such as melanoma, head and neck, liver or kidney cancer. V is TRBV9 and J is TRBJ2-7; 7 nucleotides line up with TRBD2. The source material was CD4+ or CD8+ T cells sorted from blood, sampled in a trial of the OX40 agonist ivuxolimab. The CDR3 sequence is CASSPQTPTRREIDEQYF. The CDR3 DNA reads as TGTGCCAGCAGCCCTCAAACCCCGACCAGGCGGGAGATCGACGAGCAGTACTTC. Drawing the rest from reference TRBV9 and TRBJ2-7, the complete variable domain is DSGVTQTPKHLITATGQRVTLRCSPRSGDLSVYWYQQSLDQGLQFLIQYYNGEERAKGNILERFSAQQFPDLHSELNLSSLELGDSALYFCASSPQTPTRREIDEQYFGPGTRLTVT.